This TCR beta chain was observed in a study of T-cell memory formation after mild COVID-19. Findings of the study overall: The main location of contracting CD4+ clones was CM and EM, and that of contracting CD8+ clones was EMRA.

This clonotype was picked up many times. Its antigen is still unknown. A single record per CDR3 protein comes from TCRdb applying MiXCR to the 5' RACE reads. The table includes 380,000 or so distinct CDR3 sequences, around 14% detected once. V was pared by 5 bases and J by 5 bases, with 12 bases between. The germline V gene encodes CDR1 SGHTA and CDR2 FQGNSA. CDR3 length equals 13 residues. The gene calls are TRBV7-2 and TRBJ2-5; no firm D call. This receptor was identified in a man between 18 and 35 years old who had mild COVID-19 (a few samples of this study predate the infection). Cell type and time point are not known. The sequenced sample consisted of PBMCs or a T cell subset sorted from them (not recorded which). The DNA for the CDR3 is TGTGCCAGCAGCAGCCAGGACGGGGAGACCCAGTACTTC. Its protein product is CASSSQDGETQYF.